What follows describes a single T cell receptor beta chain. Its matching antigen is unknown. Time point denoted: after dendritic cell vaccination, including at tumor progression/relapse. The data belong to a study of glioma-infiltrating T cells after dendritic cell vaccination. The V end lost 7 bases, the J end lost 4 bases, and 17 bases lay between the germline ends. There are 15 residues in the CDR3. Germline CDR1 and CDR2: LNHDA and SQIVND (reference sequence). Study outcomes and limitations: Estimated pretreatment TIL content predicted outcome after dendritic cell vaccination.

The table came from immunoSEQ multiplex PCR; TCRdb's copy has only in-frame clones and leaves some out. The data show tens of thousands of clones, with 83% seen just once and less than 7.5% held by the top ten. The specimen was blood, collected after dendritic cell vaccination. The clonotype comes from a human donor with glioblastoma. This chain uses TRBV19 with TRBJ2-1; a possible D gene is TRBD2 (7 bases). CDR3 protein: CASKEGGVLYNEQFF. CDR3 sequence (DNA): TGTGCCAGTAAGGAGGGGGGGGTACTTTACAATGAGCAGTTCTTC.